This T cell receptor (beta chain) comes out of a study of T cell changes during pregnancy in multiple sclerosis. The V end lost 3 bases, the J end lost 0 bases, and 12 bases lay between the germline ends. Germline values: CDR1 LNHDA, CDR2 SQIVND (reference sequence). This CDR3 contains 16 residues. The protocol was immunoSEQ multiplex PCR, while the TCRdb copy is restricted to in-frame clones and leaves out a portion. The repertoire holds tens of thousands of clones, with 93% as singletons. The source was CD4+ T cells from peripheral blood mononuclear cells, collected in the third trimester of pregnancy. This clonotype was sampled from a female donor with multiple sclerosis, enrolled in a pregnancy study. The chain recombines TRBV19 with TRBJ2-1; D remains ambiguous. The CDR3 DNA reads as TGTGCCAGTAGTATCTATACCCTGAGCTCCTACAATGAGCAGTTCTTC. This encodes CASSIYTLSSYNEQFF.